Each of the 26 T cell receptor beta chains below was sequenced from the same sample in a study of cytomegalovirus exposure and HLA in healthy donors (dated by TCRdb to about 2017). The library relied on the immunoSEQ multiplex PCR assay. For the multiplex PCR, a mixture combining 60 forward primers for TCR Vbeta segments and 13 reverse primers for TCR Jbeta segments was used. TCRdb mirrors the immuneACCESS table, restricted to in-frame sequences. Some clones are absent from its copies; in checked studies, under half trace to an unresolved V gene, and the reason for the others is unknown. The sample table lists more than 30,000 clones, roughly two thirds of them with a count of one. Of the sample, over 9% falls within the top ten clones. The sample was PBMCs. The receptors stem from a man aged 35 to 55 in good health and CMV-seropositive.

The chain joins TRBV7-3 to TRBJ2-2; 10 nucleotides agree with TRBD2. The CDR3 has 17 amino acids. Trimming removed 3 bases from V and 4 bases from J; junction bases left unmatched: 8. Germline V lookup: CDR1 SGHTA, CDR2 FQGTGA. The CDR3 nucleotides are TGTGCCAGCAGCTTTCAGCGGGGGGGCCGCAGCACCGGGGAGCTGTTTTTT. As protein: CASSFQRGGRSTGELFF.

This clone appeared a few times. The chain combines TRBV19 with TRBJ2-5, with TRBD2 matching 11 bases. With 1 base clipped from V and 0 bases from J, the junction kept 10 bases outside the gene matches. The CDR3 is made up of 19 amino acids. Per the germline V gene, CDR1 is LNHDA and CDR2 is SQIVND (reference sequence). This CDR3 is CASSIGWLAGGPYQETQYF. The CDR3 DNA is TGTGCCAGTAGTATAGGATGGCTAGCGGGGGGTCCGTACCAAGAGACCCAGTACTTC.

The V and J genes are TRBV27 and TRBJ1-1, with 9 bases fitting TRBD1. Germline assignment: CDR1 MNHEY and CDR2 SMNVEV (reference sequence). Trimming at V came to 5 bases and at J to 7 bases, leaving 11 bases not matched to a gene. The CDR3 consists of 15 residues. The CDR3 coding sequence is TGTGCCAGCAGTCTCAGACTTACAGGGGGCCGTGAAGCTTTCTTT. Translating gives CASSLRLTGGREAFF.

The gene calls are TRBV6-1 and TRBJ1-6, with 7 bases fitting TRBD1. The V segment lost 6 bases and the J segment 5 bases; nucleotides outside the gene matches: 7. This CDR3 is 15 amino acids long. Germline V gives CDR1 MNHNS, CDR2 SASEGT. The CDR3 loop is CASSDRERDNSPLHF. CDR3 sequence (DNA): TGTGCCAGCAGCGACAGGGAGAGGGATAATTCACCCCTCCACTTT.

This chain connects TRBV6-1 to TRBJ1-5, with D hard to call. Germline CDR1 MNHNS, CDR2 SASEGT. CDR3 length: 18 residues. The V and J ends lost 0 bases and 0 bases respectively, with 15 bases between them. CDR3 DNA: TGTGCCAGCAGTGAAGCATTGGTCAGTGGTTATAGCAATCAGCCCCAGCATTTT. Protein product: CASSEALVSGYSNQPQHF.

This chain links TRBV9 with TRBJ2-3; D might be TRBD1 (6 bases). The CDR3 length is 13 residues. With 8 bases removed from V and 2 bases from J, the gap between germline ends came to 12 bases. The germline CDR1 and CDR2 sequences are SGDLS and YYNGEE. The DNA for the CDR3 is TGTGCCAGAAGGGGGACCAACACAGATACGCAGTATTTT. It is translated as CARRGTNTDTQYF. Full variable domain (outside the CDR3, taken from reference TRBV9 and TRBJ2-3): DSGVTQTPKHLITATGQRVTLRCSPRSGDLSVYWYQQSLDQGLQFLIQYYNGEERAKGNILERFSAQQFPDLHSELNLSSLELGDSALYFCARRGTNTDTQYFGPGTRLTVL.

J is TRBJ2-3 and V is TRBV18; 9 bases match TRBD2. Trimming at V came to 2 bases and at J to 9 bases, leaving 6 bases not matched to a gene. This CDR3 has 14 residues. Per the germline V gene, CDR1 is KGHSH and CDR2 is LQKENI. CDR3 amino acids: CASSPKGLAYTQYF. CDR3 coding DNA: TGTGCCAGCTCACCAAAGGGACTAGCATACACGCAGTATTTT.

This clone was counted a few times. V is TRBV19 and J is TRBJ1-2, with 12 bases aligning to TRBD1. Per germline, CDR1 LNHDA and CDR2 SQIVND (reference sequence). Trimming took 9 bases from V and 4 from J; bases not matched to a gene: 15. The CDR3 sequence is 17 residues long. DNA for the CDR3: TGTGCCAGCACCTCTATGGGACAGGGGGCGCGGGCCTATGGCTACACCTTC. It encodes CASTSMGQGARAYGYTF.

This clone was recorded once. The J gene is TRBJ2-7, the V gene TRBV5-1; 8 bases line up with TRBD1. The germline V gene encodes CDR1 SGHRS and CDR2 YFSETQ. CDR3 length equals 16 residues. V lost 4 bases, J lost 1 base, and 10 bases stayed unmatched. This CDR3 is CASSPATGAKSYEQYF. CDR3 in DNA: TGCGCCAGCAGCCCGGCGACAGGGGCGAAATCCTACGAGCAGTACTTC.

The rearrangement links TRBV11-3 to TRBJ2-3; 7 bases agree with TRBD2. Germline CDR1 and CDR2: SGHNT and YENEEA. The junction had 11 bases not matched to a gene; V was cut back by 4 bases and J by 4 bases. The CDR3 covers 16 residues. This CDR3 reads CASSSGVTSEADTQYF. The CDR3 DNA reads as TGTGCCAGCAGCTCCGGAGTCACTAGCGAAGCAGATACGCAGTATTTT.

In this sample, this clone turned up once. The CDR3 here is CASSPAGSTYEQYF. CDR3 in DNA: TGTGCCAGCAGTCCAGCGGGGTCCACCTACGAGCAGTACTTC. The V call is TRBV6-6, the J call TRBJ2-7, with 7 positions matching TRBD2. In germline, CDR1 is MNHNY, CDR2 SVGAGI (reference sequence). V lost 5 bases and J lost 2; bases outside the gene matches: 6. The CDR3 covers 14 residues.

The gene calls are TRBV2 and TRBJ2-3, with D hard to call. V was cut by 3 bases and J by 2 bases, with 9 bases left in between. In germline, CDR1 is SNHLY, CDR2 FYNNEI. The CDR3 loop spans 14 amino acids. The CDR3, as DNA: TGTGCCAGCAGTGAGCGGTCTATCACAGATACGCAGTATTTT. Translation: CASSERSITDTQYF.

Only a few counts were recorded for this clone. The rearrangement uses TRBV5-4 and TRBJ2-7; 7 bases agree with TRBD1. CDR3 length: 13 amino acids. Germline values: CDR1 SGHNT, CDR2 YYREEE (reference sequence). The V gene end was trimmed by 4 bases and the J gene end by 7 bases; junction bases not matched to a gene: 8. CDR3 loop: CASSRRQGNEQYF. The DNA for the CDR3 is TGTGCCAGCAGCCGGCGACAGGGTAATGAGCAGTACTTC. Complete variable domain (other parts from reference TRBV5-4 and TRBJ2-7): ETGVTQSPTHLIKTRGQQVTLRCSSQSGHNTVSWYQQALGQGPQFIFQYYREEENGRGNFPPRFSGLQFPNYSSELNVNALELDDSALYLCASSRRQGNEQYFGPGTRLTVT.

The chain joins TRBV19 to TRBJ1-5; TRBD1 agrees at 8 bases. The CDR3 is made up of 15 amino acids. V dropped 5 bases and J dropped 7; count of bases not matched to a gene: 10. The germline CDR1 and CDR2 sequences are LNHDA and SQIVND (reference sequence). This CDR3 is CASSSQTGVRQPQHF. The CDR3 DNA reads TGTGCCAGTAGTTCCCAGACAGGGGTAAGGCAGCCCCAGCATTTT.

This clone was detected a few times. V is TRBV25-1 and J is TRBJ2-1, with D tentatively TRBD2 (7 bases). V dropped 8 bases and J dropped 0 bases, with 14 bases sitting between them. The CDR3 is 15 amino acids. CDR1 is MGHDK and CDR2 is SYGVNS in the germline V gene. The CDR3 is CASLGGPSSYNEQFF. CDR3 bases: TGTGCCAGCCTGGGGGGGCCGAGCTCCTACAATGAGCAGTTCTTC. The full variable domain, in which reference TRBV25-1 and TRBJ2-1 provide the parts outside the CDR3, is EADIYQTPRYLVIGTGKKITLECSQTMGHDKMYWYQQDPGMELHLIHYSYGVNSTEKGDLSSESTVSRIRTEHFPLTLESARPSHTSQYLCASLGGPSSYNEQFFGPGTRLTVL.

V usage is TRBV10-3 and J usage is TRBJ2-7, with 9 bases identical to TRBD1. Trimming removed 0 bases from V and 4 bases from J; junction bases left unmatched: 7. Germline V gene sequence: CDR1 ENHRY, CDR2 SYGVKD. CDR3 length: 16 amino acids. The CDR3 spells CAISESDRGTTYEQYF. The CDR3, as DNA: TGTGCCATCAGTGAGTCGGACAGGGGCACAACTTACGAGCAGTACTTC.

This clone was observed once. The rearrangement joins TRBV12-5 to TRBJ1-4, with unresolved D. Trimming stripped 0 bases from V and 8 bases from J, with 13 bases between. Germline V gene sequence: CDR1 LGHNT, CDR2 FRNRAP. The CDR3 has 15 residues. CDR3 DNA sequence: TGTGCTAGTGGTTTGGTATCACCACCGCGGGAAAAACTGTTTTTT. It translates to CASGLVSPPREKLFF.

The sample holds one count of this clone. This chain uses TRBV29-1 with TRBJ1-2; tentative D call: TRBD1 (6 bases). Germline assignment: CDR1 SQVTM and CDR2 ANQGSEA. The CDR3 length is 13 residues. V shed 6 bases and J shed 4 bases, with 15 bases lying between them. The CDR3 is CSVPQQGSYGYTF. The DNA of the CDR3 is TGCAGCGTGCCTCAACAGGGTTCCTATGGCTACACCTTC.

This chain joins TRBV11-2 and TRBJ2-1; TRBD2 matches 7 bases. V lost 1 base, J lost 2 bases, and 2 bases stayed unmatched. Germline V CDR1 and CDR2: SGHAT, FQNNGV. The CDR3 length is 15 residues. CDR3 amino acids: CASSLAGGTYNEQFF. CDR3 nucleotides: TGTGCCAGCAGCTTAGCGGGGGGAACCTACAATGAGCAGTTCTTC. Looking up the rest from reference TRBV11-2 and TRBJ2-1 gives the full variable domain: EAGVAQSPRYKIIEKRQSVAFWCNPISGHATLYWYQQILGQGPKLLIQFQNNGVVDDSQLPKDRFSAERLKGVDSTLKIQPAKLEDSAVYLCASSLAGGTYNEQFFGPGTRLTVL.

The chain combines TRBV6-4 with TRBJ2-1, with TRBD1 matching 7 bases. The CDR3 is 13 amino acids. The J segment lost 6 bases and the V segment lost 2 bases, leaving 1 base of the junction unmatched. Germline CDR1 is MRHNA and CDR2 is SNTAGT. This CDR3 is CASSDDRVNEQFF. In nucleotides, the CDR3 is TGTGCCAGCAGTGACGACAGGGTCAATGAGCAGTTCTTC.

Only a few counts were recorded for this clone. This chain links TRBV27 with TRBJ1-2; 8 nucleotides align to TRBD1. Germline trimming cut 4 bases from V and 6 bases from J; bases unmatched to any gene: 1. In germline, CDR1 is MNHEY, CDR2 SMNVEV (reference sequence). The CDR3 loop spans 12 amino acids. The CDR3 DNA reads as TGTGCCAGCAGTTACAGGGGGAATGGCTACACCTTC. Translated: CASSYRGNGYTF.

The V gene is TRBV27, the J gene TRBJ1-1; no clear D. V shed 6 bases and J shed 3 bases, with 14 bases lying between them. This CDR3 spans 14 amino acids. Germline-derived CDR1 and CDR2 are MNHEY and SMNVEV (reference sequence). CDR3 amino acids: CASREVRRDTEAFF. In nucleotides, the CDR3 is TGTGCCAGCAGAGAAGTGAGGCGGGACACTGAAGCTTTCTTT.

This chain links TRBV2 with TRBJ1-2; 8 bases fit TRBD1. J lost 8 bases, V lost 6 bases, and 11 bases had no gene match. Germline lookup yields CDR1 SNHLY and CDR2 FYNNEI. The CDR3 covers 14 residues. Here the CDR3 DNA reads TGTGCCAGCAGAATCCAGGGGGCGTTTATGGGCTACACCTTC. This codes for CASRIQGAFMGYTF.

This chain connects TRBV29-1 to TRBJ2-5, with a tentative D call TRBD1 (5 bases). The J call is doubtful: the DNA matches TRBJ2-7 better. Germline CDR1 is SQVTM and CDR2 is ANQGSEA. The CDR3 spans 14 residues. CDR3 protein: CSVEVGALTYEQYF. The DNA of the CDR3 is TGCAGCGTTGAAGTAGGGGCGCTCACCTACGAGCAGTACTTC.

The chain uses TRBV13 and TRBJ2-5, with 8 nucleotides matching TRBD2. The CDR3 length is 14 residues. Trimming at V came to 1 base and at J to 4 bases, leaving 2 bases not matched to a gene. CDR1 and CDR2 (germline): PRHDT, FYEKMQ (reference sequence). The CDR3 DNA follows: TGTGCCAGCAGCTTAGCGGGGGGGCGAGAGACCCAGTACTTC. Its protein product is CASSLAGGRETQYF. The full variable domain, with the rest looked up from reference TRBV13 and TRBJ2-5, is AAGVIQSPRHLIKEKRETATLKCYPIPRHDTVYWYQQGPGQDPQFLISFYEKMQSDKGSIPDRFSAQQFSDYHSELNMSSLELGDSALYFCASSLAGGRETQYFGPGTRLLVL.

This rearrangement joins TRBV9 to TRBJ2-3, with D possibly matching TRBD2 (5 bases). This CDR3 contains 16 residues. From germline, CDR1 is SGDLS and CDR2 YYNGEE. V lost 1 base, J lost 8 bases, and 20 bases lay in between. CDR3 sequence: CASSVKDGPLGGTQYF. DNA of the CDR3: TGTGCCAGCAGCGTAAAAGACGGTCCCCTAGGAGGTACGCAGTATTTT.